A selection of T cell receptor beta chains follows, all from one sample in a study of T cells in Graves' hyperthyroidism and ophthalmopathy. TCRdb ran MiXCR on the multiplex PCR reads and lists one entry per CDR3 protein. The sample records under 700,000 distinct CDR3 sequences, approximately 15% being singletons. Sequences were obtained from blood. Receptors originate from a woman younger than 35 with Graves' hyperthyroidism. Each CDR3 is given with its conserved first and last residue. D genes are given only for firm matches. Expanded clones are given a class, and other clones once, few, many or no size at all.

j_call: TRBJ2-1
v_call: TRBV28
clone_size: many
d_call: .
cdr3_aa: CASKTLASAYNEQFF
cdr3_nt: TGTGCCAGCAAAACTCTAGCGAGTGCTTACAATGAGCAGTTCTTC

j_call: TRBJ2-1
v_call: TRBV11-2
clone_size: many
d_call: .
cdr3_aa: CASRQPGLLYNEQFF
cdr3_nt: TGTGCCAGCAGACAACCGGGACTTCTGTACAATGAGCAGTTCTTC

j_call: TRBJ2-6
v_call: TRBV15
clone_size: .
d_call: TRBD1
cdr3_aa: CATSRTDRGAGANVLTF
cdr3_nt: TGTGCCACCAGCAGAACGGACAGGGGGGCTGGGGCCAACGTCCTGACTTTC

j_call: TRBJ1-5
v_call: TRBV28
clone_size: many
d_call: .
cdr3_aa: CASSKGGQGSLQPQHF
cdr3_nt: TGTGCCAGCAGTAAGGGGGGGCAGGGTTCCCTTCAGCCCCAGCATTTT

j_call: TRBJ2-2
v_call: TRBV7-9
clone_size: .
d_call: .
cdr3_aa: CASSLGFF
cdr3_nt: TGTGCCAGCAGCTTAGGATTTTTT

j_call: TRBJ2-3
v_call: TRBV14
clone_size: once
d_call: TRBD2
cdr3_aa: CASSTARLAVTDTQYF
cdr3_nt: TGTGCCAGCAGCACCGCCAGACTAGCGGTGACAGATACGCAGTATTTT

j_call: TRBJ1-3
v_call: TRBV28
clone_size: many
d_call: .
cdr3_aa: CASRRQSGNTIYF
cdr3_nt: TGTGCCAGCAGACGACAGTCTGGAAACACCATATATTTT

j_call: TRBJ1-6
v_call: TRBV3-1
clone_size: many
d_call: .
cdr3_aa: CASSAGPASPLHF
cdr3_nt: TGTGCCAGCAGCGCCGGGCCAGCTTCACCCCTCCACTTT

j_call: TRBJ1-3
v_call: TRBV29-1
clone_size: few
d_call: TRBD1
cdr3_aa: CSVWGGQGEFGNTIYF
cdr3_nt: TGCAGCGTCTGGGGTGGACAGGGGGAATTTGGAAACACCATATATTTT

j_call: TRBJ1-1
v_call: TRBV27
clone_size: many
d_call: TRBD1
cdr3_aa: CATQTGMGTEAFF
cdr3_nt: TGTGCCACACAGACAGGGATGGGGACTGAAGCTTTCTTT

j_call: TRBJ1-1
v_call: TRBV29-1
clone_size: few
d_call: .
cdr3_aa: CSVVLGGSTEAFF
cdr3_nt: TGCAGCGTTGTCCTTGGGGGGAGTACTGAAGCTTTCTTT

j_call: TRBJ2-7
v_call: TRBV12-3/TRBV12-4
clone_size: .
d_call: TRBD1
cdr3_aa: CASSITGGKAVEQYF
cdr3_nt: TGTGCCAGCAGTATTACAGGGGGAAAGGCGGTCGAGCAGTACTTC

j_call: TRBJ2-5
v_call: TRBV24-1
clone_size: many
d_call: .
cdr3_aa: CATSDVQGGETQYF
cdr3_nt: TGTGCCACCAGTGATGTACAGGGGGGGGAGACCCAGTACTTC

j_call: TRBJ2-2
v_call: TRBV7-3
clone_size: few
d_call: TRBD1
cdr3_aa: CASRKQGARSGELFF
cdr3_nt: TGTGCCAGCAGGAAACAGGGGGCGCGATCCGGGGAGCTGTTTTTT

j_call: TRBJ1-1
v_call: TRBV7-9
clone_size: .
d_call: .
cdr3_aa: CASSWDIPNTEAFF
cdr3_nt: TGTGCCAGCAGCTGGGACATTCCGAACACTGAAGCTTTCTTT

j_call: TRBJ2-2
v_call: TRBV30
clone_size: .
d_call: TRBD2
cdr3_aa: CAWSSPEAGAGELFF
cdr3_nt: TGTGCCTGGAGTAGCCCGGAGGCGGGAGCCGGGGAGCTGTTTTTT

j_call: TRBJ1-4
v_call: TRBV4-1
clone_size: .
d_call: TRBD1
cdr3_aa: CASSRTGIGEKLFF
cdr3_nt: TGCGCCAGCAGCCGGACAGGGATCGGCGAAAAACTGTTTTTT

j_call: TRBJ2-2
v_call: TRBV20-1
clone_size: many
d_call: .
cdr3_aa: CSARGPGARELFF
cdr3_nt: TGCAGTGCTAGAGGCCCAGGGGCCAGGGAGCTGTTTTTT

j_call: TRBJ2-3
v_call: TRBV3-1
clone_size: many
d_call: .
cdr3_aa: CASSQGPMSTDTQYF
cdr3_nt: TGTGCCAGCAGCCAAGGGCCCATGAGTACAGATACGCAGTATTTT

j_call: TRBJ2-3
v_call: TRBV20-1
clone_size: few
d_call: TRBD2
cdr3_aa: CSARDDLASGSWGDTQYF
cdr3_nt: TGCAGTGCTAGAGACGACCTAGCTAGCGGTTCATGGGGGGATACGCAGTATTTT

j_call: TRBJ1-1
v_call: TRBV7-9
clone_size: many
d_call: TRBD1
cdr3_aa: CASSLPQGAAEAFF
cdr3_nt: TGTGCCAGCAGCTTACCACAGGGGGCGGCTGAAGCTTTCTTT

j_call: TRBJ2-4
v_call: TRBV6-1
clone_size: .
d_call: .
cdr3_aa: CASRAGGRMLAKNIQYF
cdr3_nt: TGTGCCAGCAGGGCCGGGGGGCGGATGCTAGCCAAAAACATTCAGTACTTC

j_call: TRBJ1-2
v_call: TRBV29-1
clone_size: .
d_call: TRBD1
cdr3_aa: CSVTRDRVGTYGYTF
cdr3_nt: TGCAGCGTTACTAGGGACAGGGTTGGGACCTATGGCTACACCTTC

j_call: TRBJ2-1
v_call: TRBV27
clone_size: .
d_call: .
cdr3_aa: CASSLSAGTMGTPYNEQFF
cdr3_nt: TGTGCCAGCAGTTTATCGGCCGGGACCATGGGGACCCCCTACAATGAGCAGTTCTTC

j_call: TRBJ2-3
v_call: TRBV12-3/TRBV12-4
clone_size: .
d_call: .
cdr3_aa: CASTSGTQYF
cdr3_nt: TGTGCCAGCACCTCGGGTACGCAGTATTTT

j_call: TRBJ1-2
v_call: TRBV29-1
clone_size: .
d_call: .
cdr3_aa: CSVEFSTAPYGYTF
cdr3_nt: TGCAGCGTTGAATTTTCGACAGCCCCATATGGCTACACCTTC

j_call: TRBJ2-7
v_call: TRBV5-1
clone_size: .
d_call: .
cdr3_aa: CASRTNVGYEQYF
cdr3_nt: TGCGCCAGCAGAACAAACGTAGGCTACGAGCAGTACTTC